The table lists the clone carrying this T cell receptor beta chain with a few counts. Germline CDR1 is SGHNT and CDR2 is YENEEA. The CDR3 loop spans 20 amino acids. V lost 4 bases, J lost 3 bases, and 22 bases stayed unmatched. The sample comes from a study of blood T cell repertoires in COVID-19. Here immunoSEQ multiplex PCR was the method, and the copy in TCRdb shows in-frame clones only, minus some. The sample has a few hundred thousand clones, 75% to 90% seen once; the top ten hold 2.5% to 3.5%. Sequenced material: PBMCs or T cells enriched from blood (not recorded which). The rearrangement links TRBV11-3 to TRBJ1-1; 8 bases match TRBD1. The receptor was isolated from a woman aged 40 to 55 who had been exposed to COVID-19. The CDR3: CASSYEIFSTGGAKDTEAFF. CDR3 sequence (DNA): TGTGCCAGCAGCTATGAAATTTTTTCCACAGGGGGGGCTAAGGACACTGAAGCTTTCTTT.